The 9 T cell receptor beta chains below all came from one sample that was sequenced in a study of blood T cells in healthy people across ages. Then a second PCR, running roughly 7 to 11 cycles, was carried out with a sample-barcoded 5' primer and a J-beta primer mix. TCRdb itself ran the 5' RACE reads through MiXCR, one entry per CDR3 protein. Of about 720,000 distinct CDR3 sequences listed, 22% are singletons. The sample comprised blood. These receptors were collected from a man aged 70-80 years in good health.

The table lists this clonotype with a few counts. The chain employs TRBV9 and TRBJ2-5, with a tentative D call TRBD2 (5 bases). The V gene lost 0 bases and the J gene lost 9 bases, with 18 bases spanning the gap. Per germline, CDR1 SGDLS and CDR2 YYNGEE. The CDR3 is 15 residues long. The CDR3 DNA reads as TGTGCCAGCAGCGTAGGTATCGAGCGGTCGGCGGCCCAGTACTTC. It encodes CASSVGIERSAAQYF. Combining the CDR3 with reference TRBV9 and TRBJ2-5 gives the whole variable domain DSGVTQTPKHLITATGQRVTLRCSPRSGDLSVYWYQQSLDQGLQFLIQYYNGEERAKGNILERFSAQQFPDLHSELNLSSLELGDSALYFCASSVGIERSAAQYFGPGTRLLVL.

This clonotype showed up just once. This sequence joins TRBV3-1 and TRBJ2-5; TRBD2 aligns across 7 bases. The J call could be wrong; TRBJ2-7 is a better fit for the DNA end. The CDR3 has 13 residues. Germline CDR1 and CDR2: LGHDT and YNNKEL (reference sequence). The CDR3 region has the DNA TGTGCCAGCAGCCAAGACGGGGGGTCCGAGCAGTACTTC. Translating gives CASSQDGGSEQYF.

As concerns this clonotype: A read error may account for a junction end that differs from germline. J is TRBJ2-1 and V is TRBV6-2 or TRBV6-3; no firm D call. The germline CDR1 and CDR2 sequences are MNHEY and SVGEGT. The CDR3 consists of 12 residues. CDR3 protein: CASSSWYNERFF. The CDR3 DNA is TGTGCCAGCAGCTCCTGGTACAATGAGCGGTTCTTC.

This clonotype was detected only once. This rearrangement joins TRBV12-3 or TRBV12-4 to TRBJ2-3; D possibly corresponds to TRBD2 (5 bases). V was pared by 0 bases and J by 5 bases, with 18 bases between. This CDR3 region has 17 residues. The CDR3 protein is CASSLAGSRGRRDTQYF. CDR3 DNA: TGTGCCAGCAGTTTAGCTGGAAGCAGAGGGAGAAGAGATACGCAGTATTTT.

The chain links TRBV28 to TRBJ2-4; D perhaps matches TRBD1 (5 bases). Per germline, CDR1 MDHEN and CDR2 SYDVKM. V was shortened by 1 base and J by 7 bases, with 11 bases between the two germline ends. The CDR3 is 14 amino acids. The CDR3 loop reads CASSLYQGGNIQYF. The CDR3 nucleotides read TGTGCCAGCAGTTTATATCAGGGTGGGAACATTCAGTACTTC.

This clonotype has only a few counts. The chain recombines TRBV18 with TRBJ1-5; possibly TRBD1 for D (5 bases). This CDR3 has 14 amino acids. Per germline, CDR1 KGHSH and CDR2 LQKENI. V lost 2 bases and J 9 bases, leaving 14 bases between the germline ends. The CDR3: CASSPTGPSRPQHF. The CDR3 DNA reads TGTGCCAGCTCACCAACAGGCCCTAGTAGGCCCCAGCATTTT.

The rearrangement uses TRBV28 and TRBJ1-2; D is ambiguous. Trimming shortened V by 2 bases and J by 1 base, and 8 bases separated the two germline ends. This CDR3 is 14 amino acids long. Germline values: CDR1 MDHEN, CDR2 SYDVKM. As DNA, the CDR3 is TGTGCCAGCAGTTTAGGACGGTATAACTATGGCTACACCTTC. Amino acid sequence: CASSLGRYNYGYTF.

This rearrangement joins TRBV3-1 to TRBJ1-1; 8 bases are shared with TRBD1. Unmatched junction bases numbered 7, after V lost 2 bases and J lost 5 bases. The CDR3 is made up of 15 amino acids. Germline V gene lookup returns CDR1 LGHDT and CDR2 YNNKEL (reference sequence). The CDR3 loop is CASSQYKDRETEAFF. The CDR3 nucleotides read TGTGCCAGCAGCCAATATAAGGACAGGGAGACTGAAGCTTTCTTT.

This chain joins TRBV12-5 and TRBJ1-1; TRBD1 might be the D (5 bases). The CDR3 consists of 14 residues. V lost 0 bases, J lost 4 bases, and 9 bases lay in between. Germline V gives CDR1 LGHNT, CDR2 FRNRAP. This CDR3 reads CASGLVRGATEAFF. The DNA of the CDR3 is TGTGCTAGTGGTTTGGTACGTGGGGCCACTGAAGCTTTCTTT.